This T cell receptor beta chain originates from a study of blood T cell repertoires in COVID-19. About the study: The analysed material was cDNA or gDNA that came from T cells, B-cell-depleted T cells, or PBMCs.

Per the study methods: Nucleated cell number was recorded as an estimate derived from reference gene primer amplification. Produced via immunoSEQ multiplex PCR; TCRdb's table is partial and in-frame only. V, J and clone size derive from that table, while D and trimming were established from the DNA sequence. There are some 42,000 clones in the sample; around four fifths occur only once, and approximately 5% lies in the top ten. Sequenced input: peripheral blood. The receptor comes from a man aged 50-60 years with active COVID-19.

The CDR3 nucleotides are TGTGCCAGCGGCACTCCGACAGGGGGCATCTGGGCCAACGTCCTGACTTTC. It yields the protein CASGTPTGGIWANVLTF. The J gene is TRBJ2-6, the V gene TRBV18; 10 bases map to TRBD1. CDR1 KGHSH and CDR2 LQKENI come from the germline V gene. J lost 5 bases, V lost 8 bases, and 12 bases had no gene match. The CDR3 consists of 17 residues.